Below, 26 T cell receptor beta chains from the same sample are listed, as sequenced in a study of T cell changes during pregnancy in multiple sclerosis. Sequencing was performed with immunoSEQ multiplex PCR; in TCRdb, only in-frame clones are kept and a portion is missing. The sample yields about 94,000 clones, approximately 94% seen once. The input for sequencing was peripheral blood, taken after pregnancy. Every receptor here comes from a female donor with multiple sclerosis, enrolled in a pregnancy study.

The CDR3 is CASSLESGRSTEAFF. CDR3 sequence (DNA): TGTGCCAGCAGCTTAGAGTCAGGGCGTAGCACTGAAGCTTTCTTT. The chain is built from TRBV7-2 and TRBJ1-1, with a weak D call TRBD1 (5 bases). V was trimmed by 1 base and J by 4 bases, leaving 13 bases between them. Germline CDR1 SGHTA, CDR2 FQGNSA. This CDR3 has 15 amino acids.

This clone was seen once. The chain uses TRBV5-4 and TRBJ2-3; 8 positions match TRBD2. V lost 2 bases and J lost 1; bases outside the gene matches: 6. This CDR3 is built from 16 residues. Looked up from germline, CDR1 is SGHNT and CDR2 is YYREEE (reference sequence). CDR3 nucleotide sequence: TGTGCCAGCAGCTTTCTAATTAGCGGGGGCACAGATACGCAGTATTTT. This translates into CASSFLISGGTDTQYF.

The chain couples TRBV2 to TRBJ2-4; 9 bases line up with TRBD2. V shed 10 bases and J 8 bases; nucleotides not matched to a gene: 18. The V gene's germline CDR1 is SNHLY and CDR2 FYNNEI. CDR3 length: 16 amino acids. This chain's CDR3 is CAIARGAGGNADIQYF. CDR3 coding DNA: TGTGCCATCGCCCGGGGTGCGGGAGGGAATGCTGACATTCAGTACTTC.

The gene calls are TRBV7-2 and TRBJ2-3; D may be TRBD1 (5 bases). The CDR3 covers 14 residues. V lost 1 base to trimming and J lost 3 bases, with 8 bases between them. Germline V CDR1 and CDR2: SGHTA, FQGNSA. This chain's CDR3 is CASSLGQSTDTQYF. Written as DNA, the CDR3 is TGTGCCAGCAGCTTAGGACAGTCTACAGATACGCAGTATTTT.

The chain uses TRBV6-5 and TRBJ2-1; 12 nucleotides line up with TRBD1. With V trimmed by 2 bases and J by 14 bases, 7 bases remained unmatched. The CDR3 consists of 14 residues. Looked up from germline, CDR1 is MNHEY and CDR2 is SVGAGI. The CDR3 reads CASSYDRDRGLEFF. The CDR3 coding sequence is TGTGCCAGCAGTTACGACCGGGACAGGGGGCTTGAGTTCTTC.

J is TRBJ2-1 and V is TRBV7-9, with 9 bases identical to TRBD2. CDR1 is SEHNR, CDR2 FQNEAQ, per germline (reference sequence). Trimming took 5 bases from V and 0 from J; bases not matched to a gene: 11. The CDR3 is 18 residues long. CDR3 DNA sequence: TGTGCCAGCAGCCCCCCAGCGCGTAGCGGGAGCTCCTACAATGAGCAGTTCTTC. It codes for CASSPPARSGSSYNEQFF.

The rearrangement uses TRBV5-1 and TRBJ1-1, with TRBD1 matching 9 bases. V lost 7 bases, J lost 2 bases, and 12 bases stayed unmatched. CDR1 and CDR2 (germline): SGHRS, YFSETQ. The length of the CDR3 is 16 residues. The CDR3 region has the DNA TGCGCCAGCGGGGACAGGGCAGGAACGAGTAACACTGAAGCTTTCTTT. It codes for CASGDRAGTSNTEAFF.

The rearrangement uses TRBV18 and TRBJ2-7; TRBD1 agrees at 8 bases. The V gene end was trimmed by 3 bases and the J gene end by 5 bases; junction bases not matched to a gene: 9. Germline assignment: CDR1 KGHSH and CDR2 LQKENI. This CDR3 comprises 15 residues. CDR3 in amino acids: CASSPYFDRGNEQYF. The DNA for the CDR3 is TGTGCCAGCTCACCCTATTTTGACAGGGGCAACGAGCAGTACTTC.

This chain uses TRBV9 with TRBJ2-7; D unresolved. With 0 bases removed from V and 2 bases from J, the gap between germline ends came to 9 bases. CDR3 length: 14 residues. CDR1 and CDR2 from the germline V gene are SGDLS and YYNGEE. The CDR3 loop reads CASSVGTTTYEQYF. The CDR3 DNA sequence: TGTGCCAGCAGCGTAGGAACTACCACCTACGAGCAGTACTTC.

The rearrangement joins TRBV6-1 to TRBJ2-5; 10 nucleotides align to TRBD2. The CDR3 is 15 residues long. The germline CDR1 and CDR2 sequences are MNHNS and SASEGT. Germline trimming cut 5 bases from V and 2 bases from J; bases unmatched to any gene: 5. CDR3 DNA: TGTGCCAGCAGTCATTCACTAGCGGGACAAGAGACCCAGTACTTC. Protein product: CASSHSLAGQETQYF.

This chain connects TRBV27 to TRBJ2-1; TRBD2 is a possible D gene (5 bases). Germline V CDR1 and CDR2: MNHEY, SMNVEV (reference sequence). V lost 6 bases, J lost 2 bases, and 20 bases lay in between. CDR3 size: 17 residues. The CDR3 reads CASSYSTPPGTYNEQFF. The DNA of the CDR3 is TGTGCCAGCAGCTATTCCACCCCCCCGGGGACCTACAATGAGCAGTTCTTC.

The chain uses TRBV19 and TRBJ1-1; TRBD1 might be the D (6 bases). CDR1 and CDR2 (germline): LNHDA, SQIVND (reference sequence). The V and J ends lost 6 bases and 0 bases respectively, with 11 bases between them. CDR3 length: 14 residues. CDR3 in amino acids: CASRETGLNTEAFF. The CDR3 DNA reads TGTGCCAGTAGGGAGACAGGTCTGAACACTGAAGCTTTCTTT. Looking up the rest from reference TRBV19 and TRBJ1-1 gives the full variable domain: DGGITQSPKYLFRKEGQNVTLSCEQNLNHDAMYWYRQDPGQGLRLIYYSQIVNDFQKGDIAEGYSVSREKKESFPLTVTSAQKNPTAFYLCASRETGLNTEAFFGQGTRLTVV.

The rearrangement joins TRBV9 to TRBJ1-1; D gene ambiguous. Germline values: CDR1 SGDLS, CDR2 YYNGEE. The CDR3 length is 16 residues. V gave up 1 base and J gave up 4 bases, with 17 bases separating them. The CDR3 DNA follows: TGTGCCAGCAGCGTAAGTGCCATCGGAGTTGGCACTGAAGCTTTCTTT. As protein: CASSVSAIGVGTEAFF.

J is TRBJ2-7 and V is TRBV28; no definite D call. V shed 3 bases and J shed 0 bases, with 6 bases lying between them. Germline V gene sequence: CDR1 MDHEN, CDR2 SYDVKM. The CDR3 consists of 13 residues. This chain's CDR3 is CASSLVSSYEQYF. CDR3 nucleotide sequence: TGTGCCAGCAGTTTGGTCAGCTCCTACGAGCAGTACTTC.

This chain connects TRBV19 to TRBJ2-2; 7 nucleotides match TRBD2. CDR3 size: 13 residues. Per germline, CDR1 LNHDA and CDR2 SQIVND (reference sequence). The V and J ends lost 6 bases and 6 bases, in that order; junction bases with no gene match: 4. The CDR3 is CASSPTSAGELFF. In DNA, the CDR3 is TGTGCCAGTAGCCCTACTAGCGCCGGGGAGCTGTTTTTT. Looking up the rest from reference TRBV19 and TRBJ2-2 gives the full variable domain: DGGITQSPKYLFRKEGQNVTLSCEQNLNHDAMYWYRQDPGQGLRLIYYSQIVNDFQKGDIAEGYSVSREKKESFPLTVTSAQKNPTAFYLCASSPTSAGELFFGEGSRLTVL.

The J gene is TRBJ2-1, the V gene TRBV19, with 7 bases fitting TRBD2. The CDR3 covers 15 residues. CDR1 is LNHDA, CDR2 SQIVND, per germline (reference sequence). V dropped 10 bases and J dropped 5; count of bases not matched to a gene: 14. CDR3 amino acids: CATSFRLAANNEQFF. The CDR3 nucleotides are TGTGCCACCTCTTTTAGACTAGCTGCCAACAATGAGCAGTTCTTC. The whole variable domain, remainder taken from reference TRBV19 and TRBJ2-1, is DGGITQSPKYLFRKEGQNVTLSCEQNLNHDAMYWYRQDPGQGLRLIYYSQIVNDFQKGDIAEGYSVSREKKESFPLTVTSAQKNPTAFYLCATSFRLAANNEQFFGPGTRLTVL.

This clone was seen a single time. The rearrangement uses TRBV5-4 and TRBJ2-3, with D possibly being TRBD2 (6 bases). V dropped 6 bases and J dropped 2 bases, with 19 bases sitting between them. CDR1 SGHNT and CDR2 YYREEE come from the germline V gene (reference sequence). The CDR3 length is 16 residues. The DNA of the CDR3 is TGTGCCAGCAAGTCTGGGACTCGCTCTTTCACAGATACGCAGTATTTT. It is translated as CASKSGTRSFTDTQYF.

The chain couples TRBV4-1 to TRBJ2-3; D unresolved. This CDR3 has 16 amino acids. The germline V gene has CDR1 MGHRA and CDR2 YSYEKL. Trimming removed 4 bases at V and 0 bases at J, with 14 bases between. The CDR3 DNA sequence: TGCGCCAGCAGCCTGGTGGCGGTCTCTAGCACAGATACGCAGTATTTT. It encodes CASSLVAVSSTDTQYF.

The rearrangement uses TRBV6-1 and TRBJ2-5, with a weak D call TRBD1 (5 bases). The length of the CDR3 is 13 residues. Germline V gene data show CDR1 as MNHNS and CDR2 as SASEGT. Deletions cut 3 bases from V and 7 bases from J, with 12 bases between. The CDR3 DNA reads TGTGCCAGCAGTGATCAGGGTTCGTGGACCCAGTACTTC. Residues: CASSDQGSWTQYF.

The chain carries TRBV19 and TRBJ1-3; the D is unclear. Trimming took off 7 bases at V and 0 bases at J, with 10 bases between the two ends. CDR1 is LNHDA and CDR2 is SQIVND in the germline V gene (reference sequence). The CDR3 is 14 residues long. DNA for the CDR3: TGTGCCAGTACCTCACCCAGCTCTGGAAACACCATATATTTT. Protein: CASTSPSSGNTIYF.

This clone was picked up one time. This chain connects TRBV28 to TRBJ2-7; no clear D. The CDR3 covers 13 residues. Germline CDR1 is MDHEN and CDR2 is SYDVKM. Trimming left V 4 bases short and J 3 bases short, with 10 bases between. The CDR3 reads CASSSRLVYEQYF. CDR3 nucleotides: TGTGCCAGCAGTTCCCGGCTAGTCTACGAGCAGTACTTC.

The chain links TRBV27 to TRBJ2-1, with 9 bases identical to TRBD2. The J segment lost 7 bases and the V segment lost 3 bases, leaving 7 bases of the junction unmatched. Germline V gene lookup returns CDR1 MNHEY and CDR2 SMNVEV (reference sequence). This CDR3 is 15 amino acids long. Here the CDR3 DNA reads TGTGCCAGCAGTTTCCGGCGGGAGGGCCGTAATGAGCAGTTCTTC. It encodes CASSFRREGRNEQFF.

This chain joins TRBV28 and TRBJ2-7; tentatively, D is TRBD1 (5 bases). CDR3 length: 15 residues. Trimming took off 4 bases at V and 6 bases at J, with 19 bases between the two ends. Germline assignment: CDR1 MDHEN and CDR2 SYDVKM. The CDR3 loop reads CASSYLGSVGVEQYF. As DNA, the CDR3 is TGTGCCAGCAGTTATCTGGGCAGTGTAGGGGTCGAGCAGTACTTC.

The chain joins TRBV2 to TRBJ2-7; 8 nucleotides align to TRBD1. This CDR3 is 14 amino acids long. Per the germline V gene, CDR1 is SNHLY and CDR2 is FYNNEI. V was clipped by 5 bases and J by 3 bases; unmatched bases: 6. The CDR3 region is CASSKQGVNYEQYF. The CDR3 DNA follows: TGTGCCAGCAGTAAACAGGGGGTCAACTACGAGCAGTACTTC.

The J gene is TRBJ2-4, the V gene TRBV25-1, with D perhaps TRBD1 (6 bases). Trimming pared 7 bases from V and 9 bases from J, leaving 13 bases between. The germline V gene encodes CDR1 MGHDK and CDR2 SYGVNS. The length of the CDR3 is 12 residues. The CDR3 DNA is TGTGCCAGCACGGCAGGGGATGGCATTCAGTACTTC. It translates to CASTAGDGIQYF.

This clone was recorded a few times. The V gene is TRBV27, the J gene TRBJ2-1; 11 bases are shared with TRBD2. CDR3 length: 14 residues. Per the germline V gene, CDR1 is MNHEY and CDR2 is SMNVEV (reference sequence). V lost 6 bases to trimming and J lost 6 bases; unmatched junction nucleotides: 4. The CDR3 region has the DNA TGTGCCAGCAGACTAGCGGGAGTCGTCAATGAGCAGTTCTTC. Translation: CASRLAGVVNEQFF.